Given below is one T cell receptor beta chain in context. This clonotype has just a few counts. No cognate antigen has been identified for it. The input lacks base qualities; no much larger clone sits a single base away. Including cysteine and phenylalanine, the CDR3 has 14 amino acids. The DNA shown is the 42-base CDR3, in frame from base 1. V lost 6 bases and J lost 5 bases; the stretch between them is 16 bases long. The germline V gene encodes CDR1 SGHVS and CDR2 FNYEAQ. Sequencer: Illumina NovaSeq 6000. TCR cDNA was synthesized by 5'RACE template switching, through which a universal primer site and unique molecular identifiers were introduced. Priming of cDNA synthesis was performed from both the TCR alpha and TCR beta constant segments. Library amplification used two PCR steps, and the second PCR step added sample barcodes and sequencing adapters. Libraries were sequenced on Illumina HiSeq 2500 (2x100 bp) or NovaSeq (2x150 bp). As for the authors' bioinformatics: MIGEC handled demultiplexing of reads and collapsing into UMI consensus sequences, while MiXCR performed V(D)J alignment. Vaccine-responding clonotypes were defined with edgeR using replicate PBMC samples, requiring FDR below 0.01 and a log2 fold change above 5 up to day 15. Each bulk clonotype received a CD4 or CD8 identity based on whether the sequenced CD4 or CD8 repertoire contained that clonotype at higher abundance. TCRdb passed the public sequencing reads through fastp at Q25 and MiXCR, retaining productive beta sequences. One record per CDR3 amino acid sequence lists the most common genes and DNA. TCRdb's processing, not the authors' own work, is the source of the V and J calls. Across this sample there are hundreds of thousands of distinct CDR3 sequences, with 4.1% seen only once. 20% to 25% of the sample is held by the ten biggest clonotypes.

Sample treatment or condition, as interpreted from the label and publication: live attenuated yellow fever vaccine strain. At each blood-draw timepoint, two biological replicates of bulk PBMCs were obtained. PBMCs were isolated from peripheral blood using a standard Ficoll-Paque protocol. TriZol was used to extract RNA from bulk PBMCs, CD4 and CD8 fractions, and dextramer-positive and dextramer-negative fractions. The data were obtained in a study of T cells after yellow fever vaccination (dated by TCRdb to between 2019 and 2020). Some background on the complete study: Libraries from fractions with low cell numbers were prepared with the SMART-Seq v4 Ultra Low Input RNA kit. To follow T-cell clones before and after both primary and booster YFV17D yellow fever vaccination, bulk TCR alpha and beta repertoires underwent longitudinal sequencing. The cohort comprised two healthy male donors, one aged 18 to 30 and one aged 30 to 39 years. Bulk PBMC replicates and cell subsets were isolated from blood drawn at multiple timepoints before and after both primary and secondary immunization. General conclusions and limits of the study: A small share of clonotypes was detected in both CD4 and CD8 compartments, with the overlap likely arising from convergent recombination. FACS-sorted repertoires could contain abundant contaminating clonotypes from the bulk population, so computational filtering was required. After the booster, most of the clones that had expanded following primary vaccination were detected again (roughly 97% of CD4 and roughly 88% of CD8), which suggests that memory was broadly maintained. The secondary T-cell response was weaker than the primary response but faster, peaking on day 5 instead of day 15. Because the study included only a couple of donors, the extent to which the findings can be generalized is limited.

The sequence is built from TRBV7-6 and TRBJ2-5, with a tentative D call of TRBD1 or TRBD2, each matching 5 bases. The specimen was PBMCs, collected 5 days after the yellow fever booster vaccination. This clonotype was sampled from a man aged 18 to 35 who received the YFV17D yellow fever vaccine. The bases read TGTGCCAGCAGGGAGGACATGGACATGGAGACCCAGTACTTC. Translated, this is CASREDMDMETQYF. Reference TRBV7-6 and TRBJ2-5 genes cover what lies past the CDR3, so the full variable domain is GAGVSQSPRYKVTKRGQDVALRCDPISGHVSLYWYRQALGQGPEFLTYFNYEAQQDKSGLPNDRFSAERPEGSISTLTIQRTEQRDSAMYRCASREDMDMETQYFGPGTRLLVL.